Listed here are 6 T cell receptor beta chains from one sample, sequenced in a study of blood T cell repertoires in COVID-19. Sequencing used immunoSEQ multiplex PCR; TCRdb keeps in-frame clones, though not all of them. The sample lists 200,000 to 300,000 clones, roughly nine tenths occurring once. The sequenced sample consisted of peripheral blood. These receptors all come from a man aged 35-49 years who had recovered from COVID-19.

The chain couples TRBV20-1 to TRBJ1-1; TRBD1 might be the D (6 bases). Trimming stripped 1 base from V and 7 bases from J, with 7 bases between. The CDR3 runs 11 residues. Germline CDR1 is DFQATT and CDR2 is SNEGSKA (reference sequence). The CDR3, as DNA: TGCAGTGCTAGAGGACAGGTTGAAGCTTTCTTT. Its protein is CSARGQVEAFF.

The chain uses TRBV4-1 and TRBJ2-1; D possibly corresponds to TRBD1 (5 bases). V was pared by 3 bases and J by 8 bases, with 11 bases between. CDR3 length: 13 residues. Per germline, CDR1 MGHRA and CDR2 YSYEKL. CDR3 sequence reads: CASSQQTEDEQFF. CDR3 sequence (DNA): TGCGCCAGCAGCCAGCAGACAGAGGATGAGCAGTTCTTC.

The rearrangement links TRBV14 to TRBJ1-1, with 7 bases aligning to TRBD1. V lost 1 base, J lost 12 bases, and 11 bases stayed unmatched. The V gene's germline CDR1 is SGHDN and CDR2 FVKESK. The CDR3 contains 14 residues. CDR3 DNA: TGTGCCAGCAGCCAAGGGAACAGGGGATGGATGACTTTCTTT. It codes for CASSQGNRGWMTFF.

In this sample, this clone turned up once. The V gene is TRBV19, the J gene TRBJ1-3; a weak D match, TRBD1 (6 bases). The V and J ends lost 5 bases and 0 bases respectively, with 14 bases between them. The length of the CDR3 is 16 residues. Germline V gene lookup returns CDR1 LNHDA and CDR2 SQIVND (reference sequence). CDR3 residues: CASSPWTANSGNTIYF. CDR3 in DNA: TGTGCCAGTAGTCCGTGGACAGCTAACTCTGGAAACACCATATATTTT.

The rearrangement links TRBV6-5 to TRBJ1-4; TRBD1 agrees at 8 bases. CDR3 length: 14 amino acids. With V trimmed by 6 bases and J by 4 bases, 4 bases remained unmatched. The V gene's germline CDR1 is MNHEY and CDR2 SVGAGI. The CDR3 here is CASRPQGDNEKLFF. The CDR3 region has the DNA TGTGCCAGCAGGCCACAGGGGGATAATGAAAAACTGTTTTTT.

This clone was seen once. The gene calls are TRBV29-1 and TRBJ1-1; maybe TRBD1 (5 bases). The CDR3 sequence is 14 residues long. V was trimmed by 5 bases and J by 1 base, leaving 14 bases between them. Germline V gene data show CDR1 as SQVTM and CDR2 as ANQGSEA. In DNA, the CDR3 is TGCAGCGTTCTCGCCGTAGGGGAGAACACTGAAGCTTTCTTT. Amino acids: CSVLAVGENTEAFF.